This T cell receptor (beta chain) was sequenced in a study of shared clonotypes between healthy human individuals. The wider study: The cohort had a couple of women and a few men, ages 18 to 49.

For sorted subsets, about 190 ng DNA per replicate equaled some 27,000 T cell genomes. This table comes from immunoSEQ multiplex PCR, and its TCRdb copy is limited to in-frame clones, with some not included. The table lists 700,000 or so clones, about 78% of them singletons. CDR3 size: 14 residues. V dropped 4 bases and J dropped 4 bases, with 11 bases sitting between them. Germline CDR1 reads MNHEY; CDR2 reads SVGAGI. This TCR was recovered from a woman aged 25 to 39 in good health. Sequencing was carried out using memory CD4+ T cells sorted from blood. The subset is: CD45RA-negative fraction. This rearrangement joins TRBV6-5 to TRBJ2-1, with TRBD2 as a possible D gene (6 bases). As DNA, the CDR3 is TGTGCCAGCAGTTCCGGGGACTTTTACAATGAGCAGTTCTTC. It codes for CASSSGDFYNEQFF.